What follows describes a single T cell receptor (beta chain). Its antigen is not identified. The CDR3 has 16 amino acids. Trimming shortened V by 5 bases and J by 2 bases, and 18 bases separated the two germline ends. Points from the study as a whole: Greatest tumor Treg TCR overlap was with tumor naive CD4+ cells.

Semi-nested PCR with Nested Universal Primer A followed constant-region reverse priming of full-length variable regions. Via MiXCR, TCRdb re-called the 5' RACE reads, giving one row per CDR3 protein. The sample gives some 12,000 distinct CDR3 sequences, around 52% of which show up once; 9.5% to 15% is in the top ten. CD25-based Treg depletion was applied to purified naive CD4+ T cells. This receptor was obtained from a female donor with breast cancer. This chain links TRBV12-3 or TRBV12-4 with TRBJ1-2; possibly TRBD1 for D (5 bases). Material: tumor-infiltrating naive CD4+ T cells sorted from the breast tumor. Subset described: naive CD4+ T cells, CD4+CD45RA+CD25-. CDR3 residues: CASSPDSPNVNYGYTF. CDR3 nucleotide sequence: TGTGCCAGCAGTCCCGACAGCCCCAACGTCAACTATGGCTACACCTTC.